This T cell receptor (beta chain) was retrieved from a study of T cell clonality in common variable immunodeficiency. Whole-study findings and limits: Fewer deletions and N-nucleotide insertions were reportedly seen in common variable immunodeficiency TCR beta sequences.

Repertoires were generated with immunoSEQ multiplex PCR, while TCRdb's copy carries only in-frame clones and drops some. Sampling found 15,000 to 20,000 clones, none seen once. The CDR3 has 13 amino acids. After removal of 4 bases from V and 4 bases from J, the junction contained 1 base not matched to a gene. There are many counts of this clone. What it binds is unknown. The read stops 3 residues short of the end of the CDR3; the missing end is completed from the germline J gene. CVID subjects were neither ill nor on immunomodulatory or immunosuppressive medication at sampling. The rearrangement joins TRBV12-3 or TRBV12-4 to TRBJ1-3; 7 bases are a match to TRBD1. The material sequenced was peripheral blood mononuclear cells. This clonotype originated in a human donor with common variable immunodeficiency. The sequenced part of the CDR3 DNA is TGTGCCAGCAGTTCGGACAGGGGAAACACC. Translating gives CASSSDRGNT. The whole CDR3 sequence reads CASSSDRGNTIYF.